The 23 T cell receptor beta chains reported below all come from one sample, sequenced in a study of siplizumab effects on memory and regulatory T cells. Repertoires were generated with immunoSEQ multiplex PCR, while TCRdb's copy carries only in-frame clones and drops some. The table has some 110,000 clones, about 94% seen once. The sequenced sample consisted of non-Treg CD4+ T cells sorted from blood. Receptors were obtained from a human donor in good health.

The rearrangement links TRBV6-1 to TRBJ1-6; D is uncertain. Trimming pared 2 bases from V and 4 bases from J, leaving 9 bases between. CDR3 length equals 15 residues. Germline-derived CDR1 and CDR2 are MNHNS and SASEGT. The CDR3 coding sequence is TGTGCCAGCAGTGAATACAGCGTTTATAATTCACCCCTCCACTTT. This codes for CASSEYSVYNSPLHF.

The CDR3 here is CASSLRGQGELFF. The CDR3 coding sequence is TGTGCCAGCAGCTTAAGGGGGCAGGGGGAGCTGTTTTTT. The gene calls are TRBV11-3 and TRBJ2-2; TRBD1 matches 7 bases. The CDR3 contains 13 residues. The germline V gene encodes CDR1 SGHNT and CDR2 YENEEA. V shed 2 bases, J shed 8 bases, and the junction held 2 bases outside the gene matches.

The chain uses TRBV2 and TRBJ1-2; D call uncertain. Trimming shortened V by 9 bases and J by 1 base, and 15 bases separated the two germline ends. CDR3 size: 14 residues. The germline CDR1 and CDR2 sequences are SNHLY and FYNNEI. CDR3 protein: CARALEGYNYGYTF. DNA of the CDR3: TGTGCCAGAGCTCTGGAGGGTTATAACTATGGCTACACCTTC. The full variable domain, in which reference TRBV2 and TRBJ1-2 provide the parts outside the CDR3, is EPEVTQTPSHQVTQMGQEVILRCVPISNHLYFYWYRQILGQKVEFLVSFYNNEISEKSEIFDDQFSVERPDGSNFTLKIRSTKLEDSAMYFCARALEGYNYGYTFGSGTRLTVV.

This clone appeared a single time. Written as DNA, the CDR3 is TGTGCCAGCAGCTCGCACGGTGGGATTACGAACACTGAAGCTTTCTTT. It yields the protein CASSSHGGITNTEAFF. This chain joins TRBV7-9 and TRBJ1-1; no firm D call. The CDR3 runs 16 residues. Deletions cut 4 bases from V and 1 base from J, with 16 bases between. Per the germline V gene, CDR1 is SEHNR and CDR2 is FQNEAQ (reference sequence).

The chain couples TRBV5-1 to TRBJ2-3; possibly TRBD2 for D (5 bases). Between the trimmed V and J ends, which lost 5 bases and 0 bases, there was a span of 10 bases. Germline assignment: CDR1 SGHRS and CDR2 YFSETQ. The CDR3 sequence is 14 residues long. CDR3 coding DNA: TGCGCCAGCAGGAACAGCGGTAGCACAGATACGCAGTATTTT. Translating it yields CASRNSGSTDTQYF.

This chain links TRBV7-8 with TRBJ2-3; 9 bases agree with TRBD1. Germline V gene data show CDR1 as SGHVS and CDR2 as FQNEAQ. The CDR3 consists of 16 residues. With 5 bases clipped from V and 1 base from J, the junction kept 7 bases outside the gene matches. CDR3 DNA sequence: TGTGCCAGCAGCAAAGGGACAGGGAAGCGCACAGATACGCAGTATTTT. Encoded protein: CASSKGTGKRTDTQYF.

The gene calls are TRBV6-6 and TRBJ2-7, with 7 bases matching TRBD1. CDR1 and CDR2 (germline): MNHNY, SVGAGI (reference sequence). The CDR3 consists of 15 residues. V trimming: 6 bases; J trimming: 2 bases; junction bases outside the gene matches: 10. The CDR3 spells CASSTGTATAYEQYF. DNA for the CDR3: TGTGCCAGCAGCACCGGGACAGCAACCGCCTACGAGCAGTACTTC.

The rearrangement uses TRBV5-1 and TRBJ1-5, with unresolved D. CDR3 size: 16 residues. V lost 0 bases, J lost 2 bases, and 12 bases lay in between. Germline CDR1 is SGHRS and CDR2 is YFSETQ. The CDR3 sequence is CASSLGSPSGNQPQHF. Written as DNA, the CDR3 is TGCGCCAGCAGCTTGGGGTCCCCGTCGGGCAATCAGCCCCAGCATTTT.

V and J are TRBV6-6 and TRBJ1-5; D gene ambiguous. CDR1 and CDR2 (germline): MNHNY, SVGAGI (reference sequence). This CDR3 is 13 amino acids long. Trimming cost V 7 bases and J 10 bases, with 17 bases left between them. The CDR3 spells CASTRGIESPQHF. As DNA, the CDR3 is TGTGCCAGCACCCGCGGGATTGAATCACCCCAGCATTTT.

V gene TRBV9 combines with J gene TRBJ1-4; possibly TRBD1 for D (6 bases). Germline V CDR1 and CDR2: SGDLS, YYNGEE. This CDR3 has 13 residues. Trimming removed 7 bases at V and 6 bases at J, with 13 bases between. CDR3 loop: CASRREGDEKLFF. CDR3 in DNA: TGTGCCAGCCGGAGGGAGGGGGATGAAAAACTGTTTTTT.

The V call is TRBV10-3, the J call TRBJ2-1; 9 nucleotides line up with TRBD1. Germline V gene lookup returns CDR1 ENHRY and CDR2 SYGVKD. V trimming: 5 bases; J trimming: 6 bases; junction bases outside the gene matches: 5. The CDR3 covers 14 residues. The CDR3 reads CAISPGQGGNEQFF. The CDR3 DNA reads as TGTGCCATCAGTCCGGGACAGGGCGGCAATGAGCAGTTCTTC.

CDR3 bases: TGTGCCAGCTCATCAACCCGACAGGGGGCTAACTATGGCTACACCTTC. Translated: CASSSTRQGANYGYTF. This chain links TRBV18 with TRBJ1-2, with 9 bases identical to TRBD1. CDR3 length: 16 amino acids. The V and J ends lost 5 bases and 0 bases, in that order; junction bases with no gene match: 7. Germline assignment: CDR1 KGHSH and CDR2 LQKENI.

The chain employs TRBV18 and TRBJ2-7, with 11 bases lining up with TRBD2. Germline V gene data show CDR1 as KGHSH and CDR2 as LQKENI. This CDR3 region has 18 residues. V dropped 2 bases and J dropped 2; count of bases not matched to a gene: 11. Here the CDR3 DNA reads TGTGCCAGCTCACCATCCCTTGGTGGACTAGCGGGTCCCTACGAGCAGTACTTC. Translating it yields CASSPSLGGLAGPYEQYF.

The chain links TRBV15 to TRBJ1-3; D is ambiguous. Germline lookup yields CDR1 LNHNV and CDR2 YYDKDF (reference sequence). V lost 0 bases to trimming and J lost 0 bases, with 9 bases between them. The CDR3 extends over 16 amino acids. The CDR3 nucleotides are TGTGCCACCAGCAGAGATATTGGTTACTCTGGAAACACCATATATTTT. Translating gives CATSRDIGYSGNTIYF.

This chain links TRBV5-1 with TRBJ2-5, with a tentative D call TRBD2 (6 bases). CDR1 and CDR2 from the germline V gene are SGHRS and YFSETQ. The CDR3 loop spans 15 amino acids. V dropped 0 bases and J dropped 4 bases, with 13 bases sitting between them. CDR3 protein: CASSLAVSGLETQYF. For the CDR3, the DNA is TGCGCCAGCAGCTTGGCCGTTTCGGGACTAGAGACCCAGTACTTC.

The chain combines TRBV12-5 with TRBJ1-4, with a tentative D call TRBD1 (5 bases). CDR1 LGHNT and CDR2 FRNRAP come from the germline V gene. The V end was cut by 0 bases, the J end by 5 bases, with 13 bases between. The CDR3 sequence is 16 residues long. Here the CDR3 DNA reads TGTGCTAGTGGTTTGGTAAGGGGCGGTCGGAATGAAAAACTGTTTTTT. The encoded protein is CASGLVRGGRNEKLFF.

J is TRBJ1-3 and V is TRBV7-2; tentative D call: TRBD1 (5 bases). The CDR3 sequence is 15 residues long. The V and J ends lost 3 bases and 2 bases respectively, with 11 bases between them. Germline values: CDR1 SGHTA, CDR2 FQGNSA. CDR3 DNA: TGTGCCAGCAGCTTGAGAGGGGCAGCTGGAAACACCATATATTTT. Residues: CASSLRGAAGNTIYF.

The rearrangement joins TRBV7-2 to TRBJ2-7; 8 nucleotides match TRBD1. The CDR3 extends over 14 amino acids. J gave up 6 bases and V 3 bases, and 7 bases lay outside the gene matches. The germline CDR1 and CDR2 sequences are SGHTA and FQGNSA. CDR3 residues: CASSFGRQGSEQYF. The CDR3 nucleotides are TGTGCCAGCAGCTTTGGTCGACAGGGGAGCGAGCAGTACTTC. Together with reference TRBV7-2 and TRBJ2-7, the CDR3 gives the full variable domain: GAGVSQSPSNKVTEKGKDVELRCDPISGHTALYWYRQSLGQGLEFLIYFQGNSAPDKSGLPSDRFSAERTGGSVSTLTIQRTQQEDSAVYLCASSFGRQGSEQYFGPGTRLTVT.

The J gene is TRBJ1-1, the V gene TRBV10-3, with 7 nucleotides matching TRBD1. The CDR3 has 13 residues. In germline, CDR1 is ENHRY, CDR2 SYGVKD. V was pared by 4 bases and J by 1 base, with 0 bases of the junction left unmatched. CDR3 residues: CAISGTGNTEAFF. DNA for the CDR3: TGTGCCATCAGTGGGACAGGGAACACTGAAGCTTTCTTT.

The J gene is TRBJ2-2, the V gene TRBV25-1; a possible D gene is TRBD2 (5 bases). There are 13 residues in the CDR3. Trimming removed 8 bases at V and 1 base at J, with 8 bases between. The V gene's germline CDR1 is MGHDK and CDR2 SYGVNS. The CDR3 nucleotides are TGTGCCAGCGAGGAGGAGAACACCGGGGAGCTGTTTTTT. Protein: CASEEENTGELFF.

This sequence joins TRBV6-6 and TRBJ2-1, with D perhaps matching TRBD1 (6 bases). Per the germline V gene, CDR1 is MNHNY and CDR2 is SVGAGI (reference sequence). The CDR3 consists of 14 residues. The V end lost 6 bases, the J end lost 2 bases, and 11 bases lay between the germline ends. CDR3 amino acids: CASRSGETYNEQFF. For the CDR3, the DNA is TGTGCCAGCAGGTCAGGGGAGACCTACAATGAGCAGTTCTTC.

The chain links TRBV18 to TRBJ1-4; no clear D. Germline CDR1 KGHSH, CDR2 LQKENI. V lost 0 bases to trimming and J lost 5 bases, with 7 bases between them. The CDR3 sequence is 14 residues long. CDR3 sequence: CASSPPSVNEKLFF. The CDR3, as DNA: TGTGCCAGCTCACCACCCTCAGTGAATGAAAAACTGTTTTTT.

The V call is TRBV4-2, the J call TRBJ1-4; no firm D call. The germline V gene has CDR1 LGHNA and CDR2 YNFKEQ. Trimming left V 1 base short and J 15 bases short, with 15 bases between. The CDR3 has 13 amino acids. The CDR3 sequence is CASSQVSTGEVFF. For the CDR3, the DNA is TGTGCCAGCAGCCAAGTATCCACTGGTGAGGTGTTTTTT.